The rows below give T cell receptor beta chains drawn from one sample of a study. From the 5' RACE reads, TCRdb called clonotypes with MiXCR, one entry per CDR3 protein. This table has 30,000 to 35,000 distinct CDR3 sequences, 27% appearing once. Material: tumor-infiltrating Tregs sorted from the breast tumor. These receptors were obtained from a female donor with breast cancer. The CDR3 runs from the conserved cysteine through the conserved F or W. The D gene is left open where the match is weak. Clone size is given for some rows only: seen once, a few or many times, or a class if the clone is expanded.

TRBJ1-1 | - | few | TRBV6-5 | TGTGCCAGCAGTTATGGGGACATGAACACTGAAGCTTTCTTT | CASSYGDMNTEAFF
TRBJ2-1 | TRBD2 | - | TRBV11-2 | TGTGCCAGCAGCTTTTGGACTAGCGGGAGGTTCAATGAGCAGTTCTTC | CASSFWTSGRFNEQFF
TRBJ2-3 | - | many | TRBV18 | TGTGCCAGCTCACGATCGACAGGACTGGGCACAGATACGCAGTATTTT | CASSRSTGLGTDTQYF
TRBJ2-1 | TRBD2 | few | TRBV29-1 | TGCAGCGTAAGACTAGCGGGAGACAATGAGCAGTTCTTC | CSVRLAGDNEQFF
TRBJ2-1 | - | - | TRBV5-1 | TGCGCCAGCAGCCTGGACTATCCTCGTTACGGTGAGCAGTTCTTC | CASSLDYPRYGEQFF
TRBJ2-3 | TRBD2 | medium-sized | TRBV4-1 | TGCGCCAGCAGCCCTTCTAGCGGGAGAAGGGCTGATACGCAGTATTTT | CASSPSSGRRADTQYF
TRBJ1-1 | - | few | TRBV18 | TGTGCCAGCTCAACCTCCGGGACACCAAAAGCTTTCTTT | CASSTSGTPKAFF
TRBJ2-1 | TRBD2 | - | TRBV9 | TGTGCCAGCAGCCCCTCGGGACTAGCGGGAGACAATGAGCAGTTCTTC | CASSPSGLAGDNEQFF
TRBJ2-1 | TRBD2 | many | TRBV3-1 | TGTGCCAGCAGCCGGACTAGCGGGGGCAATGAGCAGTTCTTC | CASSRTSGGNEQFF
TRBJ1-5 | - | medium-sized | TRBV20-1 | TGCAGTGCTAGATATGGGACGGCCCCCAATCAGCCCCAGCATTTT | CSARYGTAPNQPQHF
TRBJ2-3 | TRBD2 | many | TRBV6-5 | TGTGCCAGCAGTCGGACTAGCTTGACAGATACGCAGTATTTT | CASSRTSLTDTQYF
TRBJ1-1 | - | many | TRBV7-3 | TGTGCCAGCAGCTTATCAGACCTCGGGGGCACTGAAGCTTTCTTT | CASSLSDLGGTEAFF
TRBJ1-1 | - | many | TRBV15 | TGTGCCACCAGCCCGGGACGGTTGAACACTGAAGCTTTCTTT | CATSPGRLNTEAFF
TRBJ2-3 | TRBD2 | many | TRBV15 | TGTGCCACCAGCAGAGATTCGGGAGGGTCAGATACGCAGTATTTT | CATSRDSGGSDTQYF
TRBJ1-6 | TRBD1 | many | TRBV4-2 | TGTGCCAGCAGCCAGGCCGACAGGGATAATTCACCCCTCCACTTT | CASSQADRDNSPLHF
TRBJ2-1 | TRBD2 | many | TRBV5-1 | TGCGCCAGCAGCGCGGGACTAGCGGTATTCTCCTACAATGAGCAGTTCTTC | CASSAGLAVFSYNEQFF
TRBJ2-1 | - | many | TRBV15 | TGTGCCACCAGCGCCCACCCGGACCCCAATGAGCAGTTCTTC | CATSAHPDPNEQFF
TRBJ1-5 | - | - | TRBV25-1 | TGTGCCAGCAGTGAAAGCAGGGGCAATCAGCCCCAGCATTTT | CASSESRGNQPQHF
TRBJ1-5 | TRBD1 | - | TRBV19 | TGTGCCAGTACTTATAACAGGGGGCGCGGCAATCAGCCCCAGCATTTT | CASTYNRGRGNQPQHF
TRBJ1-2 | TRBD1 | - | TRBV6-2/TRBV6-3 | TGTGCCAGCAGTTACGCAGGGGGAATCTATGGCTACACCTTC | CASSYAGGIYGYTF
TRBJ2-7 | - | - | TRBV12-3/TRBV12-4 | TGTGCCAGCAGCCAAGGACAGTTAAACGGGGCCTACGAGCAGTACTTC | CASSQGQLNGAYEQYF
TRBJ2-7 | - | - | TRBV20-1 | TGCAGTGCTAGAGAACGGAGGAAGGGGATGGTCGAGCAGTACTTC | CSARERRKGMVEQYF
TRBJ1-2 | - | - | TRBV6-1 | TGTGCCAGCAGTGCCTACGGAGGAAACTACGACTATGGCTACACCTTC | CASSAYGGNYDYGYTF
TRBJ1-1 | - | many | TRBV7-9 | TGTGCCAGCAGCACCGGGGAGTTCACTGAAGCTTTCTTT | CASSTGEFTEAFF
TRBJ2-3 | TRBD2 | many | TRBV7-2 | TGTGCCAGCAGCTTCCGGACTAGCGGGATAGCAGATACGCAGTATTTT | CASSFRTSGIADTQYF
TRBJ2-3 | TRBD1 | few | TRBV18 | TGTGCCAGCTCACCCCCCCCGACAGGGGTGGAAGATACGCAGTATTTT | CASSPPPTGVEDTQYF
TRBJ2-3 | - | - | TRBV20-1 | TGCAGTGCTAGGGGCAACGGCTTCGGCACAGATACGCAGTATTTT | CSARGNGFGTDTQYF
TRBJ2-3 | TRBD2 | - | TRBV13 | TGTGCCAGCAGCTCGGGACTAACGGGACCCGGCCGCACAGATACGCAGTATTTT | CASSSGLTGPGRTDTQYF
TRBJ2-7 | - | many | TRBV5-1 | TGCGCCAGCAGCTTGGCCACAAATGGGCCCTACGAGCAGTACTTC | CASSLATNGPYEQYF